This TCR beta chain was captured by sequencing in a study of CD8+ T cells in alopecia areata. Study in general: Using the percentage of affected scalp area, treated patients' severity was scored.

Study observations and caveats: Many expanded lesional clones persisted in scalp and blood during tofacitinib. Alopecia totalis/universalis scalp especially showed more expanded CD8+ clones than normal scalp.

Trimming at V came to 3 bases and at J to 5 bases, leaving 9 bases not matched to a gene. Looked up from germline, CDR1 is SGHRS and CDR2 is YFSETQ. CDR3 length: 15 residues. This clone was seen a handful of times. Its antigen is as yet unknown. TCR sequencing used cDNA made by reverse transcription of extracted RNA. Clones were sequenced by immunoSEQ multiplex PCR, and TCRdb holds only the in-frame ones, with some missing. This sample yields some 190,000 clones, of which approximately 72% are seen a single time; roughly 1.2% belongs to the top ten. The treatment is: oral pan-JAK inhibitor, 5-10 mg twice daily. T lymphocytes (CD4+ and CD8+) were sorted from PBMCs.

The gene calls are TRBV5-1 and TRBJ2-5; 8 nucleotides align to TRBD1. The sequence derives from a human donor with alopecia areata. Specimen: CD4+ T cells sorted from blood, collected at week 44, from a patient treated with tofacitinib. The CDR3 spells CASSSLQGDRETQYF. Here the CDR3 DNA reads TGCGCCAGCAGCTCGCTACAGGGGGACCGGGAGACCCAGTACTTC.